Listed below are T cell receptor beta chains from one sample, sequenced in a study of radiotherapy plus CTLA-4 blockade in lung cancer. Method: immunoSEQ multiplex PCR; TCRdb's copy keeps in-frame clones and lacks some. The profile covers about 80,000 clones, with around 90% appearing a single time and around 0.85% taken by the ten largest. Sequencing was performed on peripheral blood, taken from a patient treated with radiotherapy plus ipilimumab. These receptors were collected from a human donor with non-small cell lung cancer who had stable disease on radiotherapy plus ipilimumab. CDR3s include the opening cysteine and the closing phenylalanine or tryptophan. D genes are given only for firm matches. Clone size is not always given. Where it is, it says once, few, many or a class for expanded clones.

>TRBD1|TRBV29-1|TRBJ2-7|NA
TGCAGCGTAAGGCTGACAGGGCTCGAGCAGTACTTC
CSVRLTGLEQYF
>NA|TRBV28|TRBJ2-4|NA
TGTGCCAGCAATTTTCAGGGGGCCAAAAACATTCAGTACTTC
CASNFQGAKNIQYF
>NA|TRBV19|TRBJ2-7|few
TGTGCCAGTGCCAACAGGGAGACCTACGAGCAGTACTTC
CASANRETYEQYF
>TRBD1|TRBV2|TRBJ2-3|NA
TGTGCCAGCAGCTACAGGGGGCAGGCTACGCAGTATTTT
CASSYRGQATQYF
>TRBD2|TRBV5-1|TRBJ2-3|NA
TGCGCCAGCAGCTTTGGTGGTAGCGGGGGTGGTACAGATACGCAGTATTTT
CASSFGGSGGGTDTQYF
>NA|TRBV7-3|TRBJ2-6|NA
TGTGCCAGCAGCTCCTCAGGGAGTGGGGCCAACGTCCTGACTTTC
CASSSSGSGANVLTF
>NA|TRBV7-9|TRBJ1-5|NA
TGTGCCAGCAGCAAATGGGGAGAAAATCAGCCCCAGCATTTT
CASSKWGENQPQHF
>TRBD2|TRBV28|TRBJ2-3|NA
TGTGCCAGCACCTCGGGAGGATCGCCAGATACGCAGTATTTT
CASTSGGSPDTQYF
>NA|TRBV6-5|TRBJ1-4|NA
TGTGCCAGTGGATCGGGGGCACTTAATGAAAAACTGTTTTTT
CASGSGALNEKLFF
>NA|TRBV30|TRBJ2-7|NA
TGTGCCTGGAGTCCGGGACGCTCCTACGAGCAGTACTTC
CAWSPGRSYEQYF
>TRBD1|TRBV28|TRBJ2-5|NA
TGTGCCAGCAGACTGAACCGGGACAGGGGACAAGAGACCCAGTACTTC
CASRLNRDRGQETQYF
>TRBD1|TRBV30|TRBJ2-5|NA
TGTGCCTGGATGAACCTTGGGACAGGTCAAGAGACCCAGTACTTC
CAWMNLGTGQETQYF
>TRBD2|TRBV7-9|TRBJ2-5|NA
TGTGCCAGCAGCCCGGGACTAGCGGGGTTCCAAGAGACCCAGTACTTC
CASSPGLAGFQETQYF
>NA|TRBV30|TRBJ2-3|once
TGTGCCTGGAGTGTACGGGAGCGGGATACGCAGTATTTT
CAWSVRERDTQYF
>NA|TRBV7-8|TRBJ1-5|once
TGTGCCAGCAGCTTATACCAGAGCAATCAGCCCCAGCATTTT
CASSLYQSNQPQHF
>TRBD1|TRBV28|TRBJ2-7|NA
TGTGCCAGCAGTTTGCGGACAGGGTCCCACTACGAGCAGTACTTC
CASSLRTGSHYEQYF
>TRBD1|TRBV9|TRBJ2-7|once
TGTGCCAGCAGCGTAGCACAGGGGGCCTACGAGCAGTACTTC
CASSVAQGAYEQYF
>NA|TRBV19|TRBJ2-3|NA
TGTGCCAGTAAAGAGGCTAGCGTTATCACAGATACGCAGTATTTT
CASKEASVITDTQYF
>TRBD2|TRBV9|TRBJ2-3|NA
TGTGCCAGCAGCGTGGGACTAGCGGGGATCACAGATACGCAGTATTTT
CASSVGLAGITDTQYF
>NA|TRBV28|TRBJ2-2|NA
TGTGCCAGCAGTTTATGGGGGGAGCTGTTTTTT
CASSLWGELFF
>NA|TRBV5-1|TRBJ2-7|NA
TGCGCCAGCAGCTTGTCCGACGAGCAGTACTTC
CASSLSDEQYF
>TRBD1|TRBV28|TRBJ2-7|NA
TGTGCCAGCAGTACCCCGGGACAGACATACTACGAGCAGTACTTC
CASSTPGQTYYEQYF
>NA|TRBV18|TRBJ1-5|NA
TGTGCCAGCTCACCTCGAACAAGCAATCAGCCCCAGCATTTT
CASSPRTSNQPQHF
>NA|TRBV9|TRBJ2-1|NA
TGTGCCAGCAGCGTAGTACAAGGGAATGAGCAGTTCTTC
CASSVVQGNEQFF
>NA|TRBV27|TRBJ2-2|NA
TGTGCCAGCAGTCTGTGGACAGTGCGACGGGACACCGGGGAGCTGTTTTTT
CASSLWTVRRDTGELFF
>NA|TRBV6-5|TRBJ2-3|NA
TGTGCCAGCAGACCATCGGGACGTTCTGATACGCAGTATTTT
CASRPSGRSDTQYF
>NA|TRBV7-3|TRBJ1-1|NA
TGTGCCAGCAGCCTAGGCAGAATAAACACTGAAGCTTTCTTT
CASSLGRINTEAFF
>TRBD1|TRBV28|TRBJ1-1|NA
TGTGCCAGCAGAGAGGGACAGTTGAACACTGAAGCTTTCTTT
CASREGQLNTEAFF
>TRBD1|TRBV18|TRBJ1-1|NA
TGTGCCAGCTCCGGGACAGGGGGCACGAACACTGAAGCTTTCTTT
CASSGTGGTNTEAFF
>NA|TRBV30|TRBJ1-6|NA
TGTGCCTGGAGAACGAGAACATTGAATGATTCACCCCTCCACTTT
CAWRTRTLNDSPLHF
>NA|TRBV5-4|TRBJ1-2|once
TGTGCCAGCAGCTTAACAGTTAACTATGGCTACACCTTC
CASSLTVNYGYTF